This section outlines one TCR beta chain sequence together with its context. The sample belongs to a study of control samples from healthy donors and cancer patients. Germline V gene sequence: CDR1 SGDLS, CDR2 YYNGEE. The V segment lost 0 bases and the J segment 5 bases; nucleotides outside the gene matches: 7. The CDR3 sequence is 15 residues long. Profiled with immunoSEQ multiplex PCR; TCRdb holds only in-frame clones, not every one. The table has 170,000 or so clones, 80% to 95% seen once; the top ten hold around 2%. The sample taken for sequencing was blood. This clonotype was sampled from a woman in her thirties or forties in good health. The chain couples TRBV9 to TRBJ2-7, with TRBD2 matching over 8 bases. The CDR3 DNA is TGTGCCAGCAGCGTAGCGGGGGGGCCTCTCCACGAGCAGTACTTC. Translated, it gives CASSVAGGPLHEQYF.